The 23 T cell receptor delta chains presented below share a single source sample, sequenced in a study of γδ T cells in repeated Plasmodium falciparum infection. TCRdb called clones anew from the multiplex PCR reads with CATT. The sample lists about 48,000 delta-chain clones; about 1.6% were seen once. Gammadelta T cells were flow-sorted from PBMC into Vgamma9/Vdelta2+ and Vdelta2-negative populations for bulk analysis. The sample was gamma-delta T cells from blood. The receptors derive from a pool of human donors (malaria-infected and uninfected, not separated).

Many counts were recorded for this clone. The translated DNA and TCRdb's protein are not identical at residue 15; the protein here was translated from the DNA. The chain employs TRDV1 and TRDJ1; TRDD3 aligns across 10 bases. The trim removed 3 bases at V and 0 bases at J, leaving 22 bases unmatched. CDR1 TSWWSYY and CDR2 QGS come from the germline V gene. The CDR3 is 22 residues long. CDR3 amino acids: CALGETSRYWGMGIQYTDKLIF. CDR3 nucleotide sequence: TGTGCTCTTGGGGAGACTTCCCGGTACTGGGGGATGGGGATACAGTACACCGATAAACTCATCTTT.

A note on this clone: Only one base separates this from a far larger clonotype, so it likely reflects a read error. In the same sample, other DNA sequences code for this CDR3. This rearrangement joins TRDV1 to TRDJ1; TRDD3 agrees at 9 bases. The J gene, left out of TCRdb, was set here by checking the DNA against germline. The CDR3 has 18 residues. Germline loops: CDR1 TSWWSYY, CDR2 QGS. CDR3 bases: TGTGCTCTTGGGCTCAGGAGAGGGGGATACTTGTACACTGATAAACTCATCTTT. This encodes CALGLRRGGYLYTDKLIF.

As concerns this clone: TCRdb's protein, taken from a much larger clone, differs from this DNA's translation at residue 14, likely owing to a read error; the protein displayed comes from the DNA. This chain connects TRDV1 to TRDJ1; TRDD3 matches 9 bases. The J gene, absent from TCRdb, was called here by matching the DNA to germline. The CDR3 totals 21 residues. The trim removed 7 bases at V and 0 bases at J, leaving 24 bases unmatched. CDR1 is TSWWSYY and CDR2 is QGS in the germline V gene. The CDR3 DNA follows: TGTGCTCTTGTGGTTACCATTACTGGGGGACTCCAGCACATGTACACCGATAAACTCATCTTT. It yields the protein CALVVTITGGLQHMYTDKLIF.

With respect to this clone: The translation of this DNA and the TCRdb protein of a much larger clone differ at residue 18, probably owing to a read error; the protein shown here is translated from the DNA. This same CDR3 is encoded by further DNA sequences in the sample. This chain joins TRDV1 and TRDJ4, with D perhaps being TRDD2 or TRDD3 (5 bases each). CDR3 size: 19 residues. Per germline, CDR1 TSWWSYY and CDR2 QGS. In DNA, the CDR3 is TGTGCTCTTGGGGTGAGCTTCCCACCCCGTACTGGAGGAGACAGACCCCTGACCTTT. Translating gives CALGVSFPPRTGGDRPLTF.

The table lists this clone with a few counts. TCRdb lists the protein of a much larger clone for this DNA, which differs at residue 5, so this is likely a read error; the protein given here is translated from the DNA itself. The rearrangement joins TRDV1 to TRDJ1, with 9 positions matching TRDD3. The CDR3 extends over 25 amino acids. With 4 bases clipped from V and 0 bases from J, the junction kept 33 bases outside the gene matches. CDR1 is TSWWSYY, CDR2 QGS, per germline. In DNA form, the CDR3 reads TGTGCTCTTGGGGGAGTGGGCCTACACCTGGGGGATGAAGTGAGGAGGCCACTGTACACCGATAAACTCATCTTT. Translation: CALGGVGLHLGDEVRRPLYTDKLIF.

This clone turned up a few times. A far larger clone is one nucleotide away, so this likely arose from a read error. Other nucleotide sequences from this sample produce the same CDR3. The CDR3 nucleotides are TGTGCTCTTGGGGAACTCGACCCCCTGGCCAGACCACTGATCTTT. This translates into CALGELDPLARPLIF. This chain links TRDV1 with TRDJ4; D call uncertain. Looked up from germline, CDR1 is TSWWSYY and CDR2 is QGS. The CDR3 loop spans 15 amino acids.

Of note for this clone: This DNA's translation differs at residue 11 from TCRdb's protein, which comes from a much larger clone; a read error is likely, and the protein shown is translated from the DNA. This rearrangement joins TRDV2 to TRDJ2; D is undetermined. TCRdb leaves out the J gene; it was filled in here by matching the DNA to germline. V lost 3 bases to trimming and J lost 12 bases, with 19 bases between them. Germline V gene lookup returns CDR1 GEAIGNYY and CDR2 EKD. The CDR3 extends over 14 amino acids. The CDR3 region has the DNA TGTGCCTGTGACGGCATACTCGGAAGGGCAAAACTCTTCTTT. Its protein is CACDGILGRAKLFF.

This clone was detected ten times or more. Translating this DNA gives a protein that differs at residue 10 from the TCRdb one, which belongs to a much larger clone; a read error is likely, and the protein shown is this translation. The chain employs TRDV1 and TRDJ4; TRDD3 matches at 9 bases. The CDR3 contains 19 residues. Trimming cost V 4 bases and J 1 base; bases outside gene matches: 19. From germline, CDR1 is TSWWSYY and CDR2 QGS. In DNA form, the CDR3 reads TGTGCTCTTGGGGTGAGCTTCCCACCCTGTACTGGGGGAGACAGACCCCTGATCTTT. Translating gives CALGVSFPPCTGGDRPLIF.

With respect to this clone: This DNA translates differently at residue 17 from the TCRdb protein, which is that of a much larger clone; a read error is likely, and the protein shown is the DNA's own translation. CDR3 sequence: CACDKRPRRGDTPNSYIDKLIF. Written as DNA, the CDR3 is TGTGCCTGTGATAAACGCCCTCGTCGGGGGGATACCCCAAACTCGTACATCGATAAACTCATCTTT. V is TRDV2 and J is TRDJ1; TRDD3 agrees at 9 bases. TCRdb supplies no J gene; here it was assigned by aligning the nucleotide sequence to germline. The V segment lost 4 bases and the J segment 4 bases; nucleotides outside the gene matches: 30. Germline CDR1 GEAIGNYY, CDR2 EKD. CDR3 length: 22 amino acids.

Concerning this clone: TCRdb's protein, taken from a much larger clone, differs from this DNA's translation at residue 3, likely owing to a read error; the protein displayed comes from the DNA. The chain has TRDV2 and TRDJ1, with 8 bases fitting TRDD3. Because TCRdb records no J gene, it was assigned here through a match of the DNA to germline. This CDR3 has 19 residues. Germline CDR1 GEAIGNYY, CDR2 EKD. The DNA of the CDR3 is TGTGCCCGTGACACCGTCTTAACCTGGGGGAATGAAAACACCGATAAACTCATCTTT. It codes for CARDTVLTWGNENTDKLIF.

Concerning this clone: A far larger clone is just one base off, so this is likely a read error. At the DNA level, this CDR3 is encoded by other sequences in the same sample as well. The chain is built from TRDV2 and TRDJ1, with TRDD3 as a possible D gene (5 bases). The germline CDR1 and CDR2 sequences are GEAIGNYY and EKD. The CDR3 is 16 amino acids. Trimming left V 4 bases short and J 5 bases short, with 22 bases between. The CDR3 reads CACEPAAKWGRDKLIF. The CDR3 DNA is TGTGCCTGTGAACCTGCGGCCAAATGGGGTAGAGATAAACTCATCTTT.

Ten or more counts support this clone. V gene TRDV1 combines with J gene TRDJ1; TRDD2 aligns across 7 bases. J gave up 1 base and V 4 bases, and 24 bases lay outside the gene matches. The CDR3 sequence is 21 residues long. Per the germline V gene, CDR1 is TSWWSYY and CDR2 is QGS. The CDR3 here is CALGAPFLTWSERRFTDKLIF. The CDR3 coding sequence is TGTGCTCTTGGGGCCCCCTTCCTGACCTGGTCTGAGAGACGTTTCACCGATAAACTCATCTTT.

Remarks on this clone: TCRdb assigns this DNA the protein of a much larger clone, which departs from its translation at residue 13; this likely reflects a read error, and the protein shown comes from translating the DNA. Here the V gene is TRDV3, but the J gene went uncalled; the table assigns TRDD3, which was not confirmed against the DNA. Per germline, CDR1 TVYSNPD and CDR2 GDNSRS (reference sequence). CDR3 size: 15 residues. CDR3 amino acids: CASTLHFAVTDKRIF. Written as DNA, the CDR3 is TGTGCCTCAACGCTCCACTTCGCGGTGACCGATAAACGCATCTTT.

This clone was observed many times. The protein recorded in TCRdb matches a much larger clone and deviates from this DNA's translation at residue 15, suggesting a read error; the protein here is obtained by translating the DNA. V gene TRDV1 combines with J gene TRDJ1; the match to TRDD3 covers 12 bases. Germline V lookup: CDR1 TSWWSYY, CDR2 QGS. This CDR3 is built from 22 residues. Trimming cost V 5 bases and J 2 bases; bases outside gene matches: 24. The CDR3 sequence is CALGLPLGRSTGGYSTTDKLIF. The DNA for the CDR3 is TGTGCTCTTGGGCTCCCATTAGGCCGTAGTACTGGGGGATACAGTACTACCGATAAACTCATCTTT.

Notes on this clone: TCRdb lists the protein of a much larger clone for this DNA, which differs at residue 9, so this is likely a read error; the protein given here is translated from the DNA itself. The chain is built from TRDV1 and TRDJ1; perhaps TRDD3 as D (5 bases). Since TCRdb gives no J gene, matching the DNA to germline was used here to assign it. V was cut by 0 bases and J by 0 bases, with 11 bases left in between. Germline-derived CDR1 and CDR2 are TSWWSYY and QGS. The CDR3 is 16 amino acids. CDR3 in DNA: TGTGCTCTTGGGGAACTAGGGGGGGTACACACCGATAAACTCATCTTT. Protein product: CALGELGGVHTDKLIF.

This clone came up many times. The junction departs from germline at one end; a sequencing error may be responsible. The rearrangement joins TRDV1 to TRDJ1; D gene ambiguous. The CDR3 has 19 residues. Germline V gene data show CDR1 as TSWWSYY and CDR2 as QGS. CDR3 in amino acids: CALEESGPPVVPQTDKLIF. In DNA, the CDR3 is TGTGCTCTTGAGGAATCGGGGCCCCCGGTCGTCCCTCAAACCGATAAACTCATCTTT.

Only a few counts were recorded for this clone. The protein TCRdb gives is from a much larger clone and does not agree with this DNA's translation at residue 3, likely a read error; the protein shown here comes from the DNA. The chain combines TRDV1 with TRDJ1, with TRDD2 matching 8 bases. The length of the CDR3 is 15 residues. Germline V gene data show CDR1 as TSWWSYY and CDR2 as QGS. The CDR3 loop reads CAPGESFLNTDKLIF. CDR3 sequence (DNA): TGTGCTCCTGGGGAATCCTTCCTAAACACCGATAAACTCATCTTT.

Of note for this clone: The TCRdb record carries a much larger clone's protein, which differs from this DNA's translation at residue 4; a read error is the likely cause, and the protein listed here is the DNA translation. CDR3 sequence: CACGWGIRGWDTRQMFF. As DNA, the CDR3 is TGTGCCTGTGGCTGGGGGATACGCGGCTGGGACACCCGACAGATGTTTTTC. The chain couples TRDV2 to TRDJ3, with 12 nucleotides matching TRDD3. Germline V lookup: CDR1 GEAIGNYY, CDR2 EKD. The CDR3 runs 17 residues. The junction had 4 bases not matched to a gene; V was cut back by 5 bases and J by 3 bases.

This clone appeared a few times. TCRdb's protein, taken from a much larger clone, differs from this DNA's translation at residue 7, likely owing to a read error; the protein displayed comes from the DNA. The chain couples TRDV1 to TRDJ1, with TRDD3 matching over 10 bases. Since TCRdb gives no J gene, matching the DNA to germline was used here to assign it. J was trimmed by 1 base and V by 4 bases; bases with no gene match: 21. Germline V CDR1 and CDR2: TSWWSYY, QGS. CDR3 length: 21 residues. The CDR3 sequence: CALGAGNSYFGGYGGTDKLIF. The CDR3 nucleotides read TGTGCTCTTGGGGCAGGAAATTCCTACTTCGGGGGATACGGAGGCACCGATAAACTCATCTTT.

In this sample, this clone turned up many times. The chain joins TRDV1 to TRDJ1; D unclear. In germline, CDR1 is TSWWSYY, CDR2 QGS. The CDR3 spans 22 residues. V gave up 2 bases and J gave up 0 bases, with 31 bases separating them. The CDR3 reads CALGEWELANLVYHRYTDKLIF. CDR3 DNA sequence: TGTGCTCTTGGGGAATGGGAGTTGGCCAACTTGGTATATCACCGGTACACCGATAAACTCATCTTT.

There are a few counts of this clone. The protein held in TCRdb is that of a much larger clone and does not match this DNA's translation at residue 6, likely because of a read error; the protein shown is translated from the DNA. The chain is built from TRDV2 and TRDJ1; 10 bases match TRDD3. The J gene, left out of TCRdb, was set here by checking the DNA against germline. V lost 0 bases to trimming and J lost 0 bases; unmatched junction nucleotides: 18. Germline CDR1 and CDR2: GEAIGNYY and EKD. The CDR3 contains 21 residues. CDR3 region: CACDTDFFTGGFAEDTDKLIF. DNA of the CDR3: TGTGCCTGTGACACCGACTTCTTTACTGGGGGATTCGCTGAGGACACCGATAAACTCATCTTT.

Concerning this clone: At the DNA level, this CDR3 is encoded by other sequences in the same sample as well. The CDR3 sequence is CALGDIATSYGGVGIDPFGGTKLIF. The CDR3 DNA sequence: TGTGCTCTTGGGGACATAGCTACTTCCTACGGTGGTGTTGGGATAGACCCCTTTGGTGGGACTAAACTCATCTTT. The gene calls are TRDV1 and TRDJ1; 8 bases match TRDD2. The J gene, missing from TCRdb, was assigned here through DNA to germline matching. The junction had 40 bases not matched to a gene; V was cut back by 3 bases and J by 7 bases. The CDR3 covers 25 residues. Germline values: CDR1 TSWWSYY, CDR2 QGS.

Concerning this clone itself: A single base is all that separates this from a far larger clone, so a read error is likely. Distinct nucleotide sequences in the sample also encode this CDR3. CDR3 protein: CALGDPRRRPDKLIF. CDR3 sequence (DNA): TGTGCCCTTGGGGATCCGCGAAGACGCCCCGATAAACTCATCTTT. The chain employs TRDV1 and TRDJ1, with D possibly matching TRDD3 (6 bases). The J gene is not listed in TCRdb, so it was assigned here from a DNA match to germline. CDR1 and CDR2 from the germline V gene are TSWWSYY and QGS. The CDR3 covers 15 residues.